Below, 31 T cell receptor beta chains from the same sample are listed, as sequenced in a study of blood T cell repertoires in COVID-19. The assay was immunoSEQ multiplex PCR, and TCRdb's table has in-frame clones only and misses some. The sample holds approximately 450,000 clones, nearly 90% seen once. What was sequenced was PBMCs or T cells enriched from blood (not recorded which). These receptors originate from a woman between 18 and 30 years old with acute COVID-19.

The CDR3 protein is CASSISLRGEKLFF. In DNA, the CDR3 is TGTGCCAGTAGTATATCCCTTCGAGGGGAAAAACTGTTTTTT. The genes are TRBV19 and TRBJ1-4; D remains unclear. The CDR3 is 14 amino acids. Germline V gene lookup returns CDR1 LNHDA and CDR2 SQIVND (reference sequence). Trimming took 2 bases from V and 8 from J, leaving 12 bases between them.

This clone is a singleton in its sample. The rearrangement joins TRBV10-3 to TRBJ1-4; unclear D gene. V was pared by 2 bases and J by 5 bases, with 18 bases between. Germline V gene data show CDR1 as ENHRY and CDR2 as SYGVKD. The CDR3 sequence is 17 residues long. CDR3 protein: CAISEELEGYLNEKLFF. The CDR3 DNA reads TGTGCCATCAGTGAGGAACTGGAGGGATACCTAAATGAAAAACTGTTTTTT.

This chain links TRBV3-1 (or the pseudogene TRBV3-2) with TRBJ1-5, with D possibly being TRBD1 (5 bases). Germline V gene data show CDR1 as LGHDT and CDR2 as YNNKEL (reference sequence). The CDR3 has 14 residues. The V end lost 4 bases, the J end lost 7 bases, and 14 bases lay between the germline ends. CDR3 coding DNA: TGTGCCAGCAGCCTCTCGGGGGGGAGGCAGCCCCAGCATTTT. Its protein is CASSLSGGRQPQHF.

The V and J genes are TRBV19 and TRBJ2-3, with 8 bases matching TRBD1. CDR1 and CDR2 (germline): LNHDA, SQIVND (reference sequence). The V gene end was trimmed by 5 bases and the J gene end by 5 bases; junction bases not matched to a gene: 6. This CDR3 comprises 14 residues. The chain's CDR3 is CASSVRTGGDTQYF. In DNA, the CDR3 is TGTGCCAGTAGTGTCCGAACAGGGGGAGATACGCAGTATTTT. The entire variable domain, with the rest obtained from reference TRBV19 and TRBJ2-3, is as follows: DGGITQSPKYLFRKEGQNVTLSCEQNLNHDAMYWYRQDPGQGLRLIYYSQIVNDFQKGDIAEGYSVSREKKESFPLTVTSAQKNPTAFYLCASSVRTGGDTQYFGPGTRLTVL.

About this clone itself: At the DNA level, this CDR3 is encoded by other sequences in the same sample as well. CDR3 sequence: CASSQDHTDTQYF. Here the CDR3 DNA reads TGTGCCAGCAGCCAAGATCACACAGATACGCAGTATTTT. V is TRBV3-1 (or the pseudogene TRBV3-2) and J is TRBJ2-3, with unresolved D. CDR1 is LGHDT, CDR2 YNNKEL, per germline (reference sequence). The CDR3 spans 13 residues. V gave up 0 bases and J gave up 2 bases, with 3 bases separating them.

This chain links TRBV4-1 with TRBJ1-2, with D unresolved. CDR1 and CDR2 (germline): MGHRA, YSYEKL. The CDR3 totals 16 residues. Trimming removed 3 bases from V and 0 bases from J, with 14 bases in between. This chain's CDR3 is CASSQAPWASNYGYTF. Here the CDR3 DNA reads TGCGCCAGCAGCCAGGCCCCTTGGGCTTCTAACTATGGCTACACCTTC.

The chain joins TRBV29-1 to TRBJ2-3, with 10 bases aligning to TRBD2. This CDR3 is 18 amino acids long. Per germline, CDR1 SQVTM and CDR2 ANQGSEA. Germline trimming cut 6 bases from V and 4 bases from J; bases unmatched to any gene: 19. The CDR3: CSVDGLAGESRGADTQYF. The CDR3 DNA sequence: TGCAGCGTGGATGGTCTAGCGGGAGAATCGCGCGGAGCAGATACGCAGTATTTT.

The chain uses TRBV3-1 (or the pseudogene TRBV3-2) and TRBJ2-5; TRBD2 is a possible D gene (5 bases). The germline V gene has CDR1 LGHDT and CDR2 YNNKEL (reference sequence). Trimming stripped 1 base from V and 5 bases from J, with 14 bases between. There are 15 residues in the CDR3. CDR3 region: CASSQGLGVAETQYF. CDR3 in DNA: TGTGCCAGCAGCCAAGGTTTAGGTGTAGCGGAGACCCAGTACTTC.

The V and J genes are TRBV29-1 and TRBJ2-4; a weak D match, TRBD1 (6 bases). This CDR3 region has 12 residues. CDR1 and CDR2 (germline): SQVTM, ANQGSEA. V lost 1 base and J lost 6, with 7 bases in between. CDR3 amino acids: CSVEGRGNIQYF. The CDR3 nucleotides are TGCAGCGTTGAAGGCAGGGGAAACATTCAGTACTTC.

The J gene is TRBJ2-7, the V gene TRBV28; 7 bases agree with TRBD1. The CDR3 is made up of 14 amino acids. Germline V gene data show CDR1 as MDHEN and CDR2 as SYDVKM. V dropped 5 bases and J dropped 2; count of bases not matched to a gene: 6. For the CDR3, the DNA is TGTGCCAGCAGTATTCGACAGGGAACCTACGAGCAGTACTTC. Its translation: CASSIRQGTYEQYF.

The gene calls are TRBV11-2 and TRBJ1-2, with 8 bases aligning to TRBD1. Germline trimming cut 4 bases from V and 6 bases from J; bases unmatched to any gene: 7. Germline V gene sequence: CDR1 SGHAT, CDR2 FQNNGV. The CDR3 covers 14 residues. The CDR3 nucleotides are TGTGCCAGCAGCTCGATTGGGACAGGCGATGGCTACACCTTC. It is translated as CASSSIGTGDGYTF.

This rearrangement joins TRBV29-1 to TRBJ2-7; the match to TRBD1 covers 7 bases. Germline V gene data show CDR1 as SQVTM and CDR2 as ANQGSEA. The CDR3 loop spans 13 amino acids. V lost 5 bases, J lost 3 bases, and 7 bases stayed unmatched. The CDR3 sequence is CSVMSNRGYEQYF. CDR3 sequence (DNA): TGCAGCGTTATGTCGAACAGGGGCTACGAGCAGTACTTC.

The rearrangement uses TRBV5-4 and TRBJ2-1, with TRBD2 identical over 8 bases. Trimming removed 0 bases from V and 10 bases from J; junction bases left unmatched: 12. Germline V lookup: CDR1 SGHNT, CDR2 YYREEE (reference sequence). This CDR3 has 16 amino acids. CDR3 residues: CASSLASRRTSREQFF. CDR3 nucleotide sequence: TGTGCCAGCAGCTTGGCGTCCCGTAGGACTAGCCGCGAGCAGTTCTTC.

The chain carries TRBV7-6 and TRBJ2-5; TRBD2 agrees at 10 bases. V dropped 2 bases and J dropped 3; count of bases not matched to a gene: 12. Germline V gene sequence: CDR1 SGHVS, CDR2 FNYEAQ. There are 18 residues in the CDR3. The CDR3 region is CASSLRAGGPSREETQYF. CDR3 DNA sequence: TGTGCCAGCAGCTTAAGAGCGGGAGGGCCAAGCAGAGAAGAGACCCAGTACTTC.

The J gene is TRBJ2-7, the V gene TRBV5-4, with 7 nucleotides matching TRBD2. V shed 7 bases and J 3 bases; nucleotides not matched to a gene: 7. The CDR3 is 13 residues long. Germline values: CDR1 SGHNT, CDR2 YYREEE (reference sequence). DNA for the CDR3: TGTGCCAGCTCTACAGCGGGACTCTACGAGCAGTACTTC. Protein: CASSTAGLYEQYF. The full variable domain, completed using reference TRBV5-4 and TRBJ2-7, is ETGVTQSPTHLIKTRGQQVTLRCSSQSGHNTVSWYQQALGQGPQFIFQYYREEENGRGNFPPRFSGLQFPNYSSELNVNALELDDSALYLCASSTAGLYEQYFGPGTRLTVT.

This clone showed up just once. J is TRBJ2-1 and V is TRBV3-1 (or the pseudogene TRBV3-2); D may be TRBD1 (6 bases). Trimming left V 3 bases short and J 8 bases short, with 8 bases between. This CDR3 has 12 residues. The germline V gene encodes CDR1 LGHDT and CDR2 YNNKEL (reference sequence). CDR3 DNA: TGTGCCAGCAGCCACGAGGGGGATGAGCAGTTCTTC. Translated: CASSHEGDEQFF.

This sequence joins TRBV27 and TRBJ2-7; TRBD1 aligns across 9 bases. With 5 bases clipped from V and 6 bases from J, the junction kept 5 bases outside the gene matches. CDR3 length: 13 residues. CDR1 is MNHEY and CDR2 is SMNVEV in the germline V gene (reference sequence). The DNA of the CDR3 is TGTGCCAGCAGTGCCCGGACAGGGGTCGAGCAGTACTTC. Translated, it gives CASSARTGVEQYF.

This rearrangement joins TRBV6-5 to TRBJ2-3; 13 bases align to TRBD2. The V gene end was trimmed by 4 bases and the J gene end by 5 bases; junction bases not matched to a gene: 6. This CDR3 has 16 residues. From germline, CDR1 is MNHEY and CDR2 SVGAGI. The chain's CDR3 is CASSLRTSGGRDTQYF. The CDR3 region has the DNA TGTGCCAGCAGTTTGAGGACTAGCGGGGGACGAGATACGCAGTATTTT.

The rearrangement links TRBV6-5 to TRBJ1-4; D is perhaps TRBD1 (5 bases). The V and J ends lost 2 bases and 7 bases respectively, with 14 bases between them. CDR3 length: 15 residues. Germline V lookup: CDR1 MNHEY, CDR2 SVGAGI. CDR3 in amino acids: CASSYGAGPGEKLFF. DNA for the CDR3: TGTGCCAGCAGTTACGGGGCAGGGCCAGGTGAAAAACTGTTTTTT.

The chain recombines TRBV30 with TRBJ1-4, with D possibly being TRBD1 (5 bases). The CDR3 is 15 residues long. Between the trimmed V and J ends, which lost 0 bases and 8 bases, there was a span of 16 bases. Germline V gene data show CDR1 as GTSNPN and CDR2 as SVGIG (reference sequence). CDR3 loop: CAWSVLNRKREKLFF. The CDR3 DNA sequence: TGTGCCTGGAGTGTACTGAACAGGAAGAGAGAAAAACTGTTTTTT.

The V call is TRBV20-1, the J call TRBJ2-3, with 9 bases matching TRBD2. The germline CDR1 and CDR2 sequences are DFQATT and SNEGSKA (reference sequence). The CDR3 extends over 16 amino acids. The V segment lost 3 bases and the J segment 0 bases; nucleotides outside the gene matches: 7. CDR3 in DNA: TGCAGTGCTAGTAGGCGGGGGGGATATAGCACAGATACGCAGTATTTT. It translates to CSASRRGGYSTDTQYF.

This clone was seen more than once but under ten times. V gene TRBV4-3 combines with J gene TRBJ2-1, with 14 nucleotides matching TRBD2. The V gene's germline CDR1 is LGHNA and CDR2 YSLEER. CDR3 size: 17 residues. The ends lost 1 base at V and 10 bases at J; junction bases unmatched: 9. CDR3 in amino acids: CASSQGGTSGRRLEQFF. DNA for the CDR3: TGCGCCAGCAGCCAAGGGGGGACTAGCGGGAGACGGTTAGAGCAGTTCTTC.

In its sample, this clone was seen once. The chain uses TRBV9 and TRBJ2-5, with D unresolved. Germline loops: CDR1 SGDLS, CDR2 YYNGEE. This CDR3 region has 14 residues. Trimming cost V 0 bases and J 5 bases, with 11 bases left between them. This CDR3 is CASSVVGSGETQYF. Here the CDR3 DNA reads TGTGCCAGCAGCGTAGTTGGGTCGGGTGAGACCCAGTACTTC.

The gene calls are TRBV3-1 (or the pseudogene TRBV3-2) and TRBJ2-1; 7 nucleotides match TRBD1. V lost 2 bases to trimming and J lost 5 bases; unmatched junction nucleotides: 3. The germline CDR1 and CDR2 sequences are LGHDT and YNNKEL (reference sequence). This CDR3 is built from 14 residues. CDR3 bases: TGTGCCAGCAGCCAAACGGGACAGAACAATGAGCAGTTCTTC. Translated: CASSQTGQNNEQFF.

This chain connects TRBV4-1 to TRBJ1-1; TRBD1 is a possible D gene (6 bases). Germline V gene lookup returns CDR1 MGHRA and CDR2 YSYEKL. The CDR3 covers 16 residues. Deletions cut 1 base from V and 4 bases from J, with 16 bases between. The CDR3 DNA is TGCGCCAGCAGCCAAGTGGGGGCCCTGCCGATCACTGAAGCTTTCTTT. Amino acid sequence: CASSQVGALPITEAFF.

V is TRBV7-2 and J is TRBJ2-7, with TRBD1 identical over 7 bases. Germline loops: CDR1 SGHTA, CDR2 FQGNSA. Trimming took 5 bases from V and 0 from J; bases not matched to a gene: 10. This CDR3 has 16 residues. The CDR3 DNA reads TGTGCCAGCAGCGCGGCTGGGACAGACATCTCCTACGAGCAGTACTTC. Its translation: CASSAAGTDISYEQYF. The whole variable domain, filled in from reference TRBV7-2 and TRBJ2-7, reads GAGVSQSPSNKVTEKGKDVELRCDPISGHTALYWYRQSLGQGLEFLIYFQGNSAPDKSGLPSDRFSAERTGGSVSTLTIQRTQQEDSAVYLCASSAAGTDISYEQYFGPGTRLTVT.

The rearrangement joins TRBV5-4 to TRBJ1-1; 8 nucleotides match TRBD1. Germline values: CDR1 SGHNT, CDR2 YYREEE (reference sequence). The CDR3 covers 15 residues. J lost 6 bases, V lost 4 bases, and 11 bases had no gene match. The CDR3 here is CASSGSTGVISEAFF. The CDR3 nucleotides are TGTGCCAGCAGCGGGTCGACAGGGGTTATCTCTGAAGCTTTCTTT.

This clone came up a few times. This chain joins TRBV5-5 and TRBJ1-6, with a tentative D call TRBD1 (6 bases). Trimming shortened V by 4 bases and J by 5 bases, and 10 bases separated the two germline ends. In germline, CDR1 is SGHKS, CDR2 YYEKEE (reference sequence). The CDR3 length is 14 residues. The CDR3: CASSAGVNNSPLHF. In DNA, the CDR3 is TGTGCCAGCAGCGCAGGGGTTAATAATTCACCCCTCCACTTT.

The V gene is TRBV4-3, the J gene TRBJ1-2; 7 bases map to TRBD1. The CDR3 extends over 17 amino acids. The V segment lost 0 bases and the J segment 1 base; nucleotides outside the gene matches: 8. Germline CDR1 LGHNA, CDR2 YSLEER. The CDR3 nucleotides are TGCGCCAGCAGCCAAGATCCCACAGGGGTGGGTAACTATGGCTACACCTTC. This codes for CASSQDPTGVGNYGYTF.

This clone was recorded only once. The V and J genes are TRBV7-9 and TRBJ2-1; D is unclear. CDR1 and CDR2 (germline): SEHNR, FQNEAQ (reference sequence). The CDR3 runs to 10 residues. The V end was cut by 2 bases, the J end by 10 bases, with 3 bases between. This chain's CDR3 is CASSLLEQFF. In DNA form, the CDR3 reads TGTGCCAGCAGCTTACTCGAGCAGTTCTTC.

The rearrangement links TRBV7-9 to TRBJ2-1, with 9 bases lining up with TRBD2. The CDR3 covers 15 residues. V was pared by 3 bases and J by 8 bases, with 8 bases of the junction left unmatched. The V gene's germline CDR1 is SEHNR and CDR2 FQNEAQ (reference sequence). In DNA, the CDR3 is TGTGCCAGCAGCTTCAGGCTAGCGGGGTCGGATGAGCAGTTCTTC. Amino acid sequence: CASSFRLAGSDEQFF.